This is a list of T cell receptor beta chains from one sample in a study of beta chain features in type 1 diabetes. The data were produced by immunoSEQ multiplex PCR, yet TCRdb's version contains in-frame clones alone and is incomplete. The table has 680,000 or so clones, 15% to 17% seen once. The sample consisted of naive CD4+ T cells from blood. All receptors derive from a man aged 18 to 29 in good health. Each CDR3 is given with its conserved first and last residue. The D gene is left open where the match is weak. Expanded clones get a size class; other rows say once, few or many, or leave the size out.

>-|TRBV25-1|TRBJ1-5|-
TGTGCCAGCAGTGAATCTTATAAACGTCAGCCCCAGCATTTT
CASSESYKRQPQHF
>TRBD1|TRBV5-1|TRBJ1-4|-
TGCGCCAGCAGCTCAGACCGGGACAGGACTAATGAAAAACTGTTTTTT
CASSSDRDRTNEKLFF
>TRBD1|TRBV7-2|TRBJ1-4|few
TGTGCCAGCAGCACTTACAGGGGGGCATATGAAAAACTGTTTTTT
CASSTYRGAYEKLFF
>-|TRBV4-3|TRBJ2-3|few
TGCGCCAGCAGCCAAGGCCCGGGGAGAGATACGCAGTATTTT
CASSQGPGRDTQYF
>-|TRBV4-3|TRBJ2-1|many
TGCGCCAGCAGCCATATGCATGAGCAGTTCTTC
CASSHMHEQFF
>TRBD1|TRBV4-2|TRBJ2-7|-
TGTGCCAGCGGCCAAGCGGCAATCGGGACAGGGGATCACGAGCAGTACTTC
CASGQAAIGTGDHEQYF
>TRBD1|TRBV18|TRBJ1-1|-
TGTGCCAGCTCACACGGACAGGGGGCGACTGAAGCTTTCTTT
CASSHGQGATEAFF
>-|TRBV7-3|TRBJ1-6|-
TGTGCCAGCAGCCCTGCTTTTGGGACCCATTCACCCCTCCACTTT
CASSPAFGTHSPLHF
>TRBD1|TRBV5-1|TRBJ2-6|few
TGCGCCAGCAGCAGGAGAGGGACAGACGAATCTGGGGCCAACGTCCTGACTTTC
CASSRRGTDESGANVLTF
>TRBD1|TRBV9|TRBJ1-4|-
TGTGCCAGCAGCACTACCGGGACAGGGAATGAAAAACTGTTTTTT
CASSTTGTGNEKLFF
>TRBD1|TRBV7-3|TRBJ2-4|few
TGTGCCAGCAGCTTGAACCCCGGGACAGGGGGTAACATTCAGTACTTC
CASSLNPGTGGNIQYF
>-|TRBV21-1|TRBJ1-2|few
TGTGCCAGCAGCCCGGAGAAGGGGTTTAACTATGGCTACACCTTC
CASSPEKGFNYGYTF
>TRBD1|TRBV7-3|TRBJ2-1|-
TGTGCCAGCAGCCCTCGACAGGGGACCTTAGCGAATGAGCAGTTCTTC
CASSPRQGTLANEQFF
>TRBD1|TRBV5-1|TRBJ1-2|few
TGCGCCAGCAACGACAGGGGGCGGCTGGTGGGCTACACCTTC
CASNDRGRLVGYTF
>-|TRBV19|TRBJ2-7|-
TGTGCCAGTAGTATCCATTTTTCGACCGCCTGGACCACCTCCTACGAGCAGTACTTC
CASSIHFSTAWTTSYEQYF
>-|TRBV30|TRBJ2-1|-
TGTGCCTGGACTAGGAGGGCCCGTCAGTTCTTC
CAWTRRARQFF
>-|TRBV20-1|TRBJ1-1|few
TGCAGTGCTAGGGACACTGAAGCTTTCTTT
CSARDTEAFF
>TRBD1|TRBV9|TRBJ1-3|few
TGTGCCAGCGCGGAGGGGGCGAAAAACACCATATATTTT
CASAEGAKNTIYF
>TRBD2|TRBV7-9|TRBJ2-7|-
TGTGCCAGCAGAGTCGAGGGGGCCGTCGGGACTAGCGTGATATACGAGCAGTACTTC
CASRVEGAVGTSVIYEQYF
>TRBD1|TRBV9|TRBJ1-4|few
TGTGCCAGCAGCGAGGGACAGGGGATCGAAAAACTGTTTTTT
CASSEGQGIEKLFF
>TRBD2|TRBV7-6|TRBJ2-2|few
TGTGCCAGCAGCCGACTAGCGCCCTTCGAAGCGAACACCGGGGAGCTGTTTTTT
CASSRLAPFEANTGELFF
>TRBD1|TRBV5-6|TRBJ1-5|few
TGTGCCAGCAGCTTGGGGAGAGGAGGTGGGACAGCACATCAGCCCCAGCATTTT
CASSLGRGGGTAHQPQHF
>-|TRBV5-6|TRBJ2-7|few
TGTGCCAGCAGCTCAAAACCAGGAAGCGAGCAGTACTTC
CASSSKPGSEQYF
>TRBD1|TRBV5-4|TRBJ2-1|few
TGTGCCAGCAGCCCAGGACAGGGGGGAGTAAAGAATGAGCAGTTCTTC
CASSPGQGGVKNEQFF
>TRBD1|TRBV9|TRBJ1-2|-
TGTGCCAGCAGCGACCGACAGGGGAGGGGTGGCTACACCTTC
CASSDRQGRGGYTF
>TRBD1|TRBV20-1|TRBJ1-2|few
TGCAGTCACTCAGGGGGAAATGGCTACACCTTC
CSHSGGNGYTF
>-|TRBV5-1|TRBJ1-5|-
TGCGCCAGCAGCTTGTACGAACGGAGTCAGCCCCAGCATTTT
CASSLYERSQPQHF
>-|TRBV19|TRBJ2-5|-
TGTGCCAGTAGTCCCTTAGGACTGGGGACCCAGTACTTC
CASSPLGLGTQYF
>-|TRBV5-1|TRBJ2-3|few
TGCGCCAGCAGCCCCGGACAGTTTACAGATACGCAGTATTTT
CASSPGQFTDTQYF
>-|TRBV19|TRBJ2-5|-
TGTGCCAGTAGTCTGAGGGAAGGGACCCAGTACTTC
CASSLREGTQYF
>-|TRBV15|TRBJ2-7|few
TGTGCCACCAGCAGAGATCGGGGAGACTTGGACGAGCAGTACTTC
CATSRDRGDLDEQYF
>-|TRBV5-1|TRBJ1-2|-
TGCGCCAGCAGCTTGGGGATGAAGGGCTATGGCTACACCTTC
CASSLGMKGYGYTF
>-|TRBV13|TRBJ2-7|-
TGTGCCAGCAGCTTCCAGCAGGGGTACTCCTACGAGCAGTACTTC
CASSFQQGYSYEQYF
>-|TRBV9|TRBJ1-3|few
TGTGCCAGCAGCGTAGAGGGGGGCTCTGGAAACACCATATATTTT
CASSVEGGSGNTIYF
>-|TRBV5-1|TRBJ2-7|-
TGCGCCAGCAGCTTGGGCCAGCAACCGAACTACGAGCAGTACTTC
CASSLGQQPNYEQYF
>-|TRBV29-1|TRBJ2-1|few
TGCAGCGTTGTGAGTCAGCCAAATGAGCAGTTCTTC
CSVVSQPNEQFF
>-|TRBV28|TRBJ2-7|-
TGTGCCAGCAGTGTACAGGCGCCGTACTCCTACGAGCAGTACTTC
CASSVQAPYSYEQYF
>TRBD1|TRBV6-6|TRBJ2-2|-
TGTGCCAGCAAGGGACAGGGGGCTACCGGGGAGCTGTTTTTT
CASKGQGATGELFF
>-|TRBV7-9|TRBJ2-2|-
TGTGCCAGCAGCTCGGCGCCTACTAACACCGGGGAGCTGTTTTTT
CASSSAPTNTGELFF
>TRBD2|TRBV9|TRBJ2-3|-
TGTGCCAGCAGCGTTGCCCTAGCGGGAGTGGAAGATACGCAGTATTTT
CASSVALAGVEDTQYF
>TRBD2|TRBV5-6|TRBJ2-1|-
TGTGCCAGCAGCAAAGGGACTAGCGGGAGCAATGAGCAGTTCTTC
CASSKGTSGSNEQFF
>-|TRBV9|TRBJ2-4|-
TGTGCCAGCAGCGTAGGGCAGAACATTCAGTACTTC
CASSVGQNIQYF
>-|TRBV28|TRBJ1-2|few
TGTGCCAGCAGCCCCACGGGACGCTACACCTTC
CASSPTGRYTF
>-|TRBV6-6|TRBJ2-5|-
TGTGCCAGCAGACATCCGGGACTCGGGCAAGAGACCCAGTACTTC
CASRHPGLGQETQYF
>-|TRBV11-2|TRBJ1-1|-
TGTGCCAGCAGCACAAGGACGGGGAACACTGAAGCTTTCTTT
CASSTRTGNTEAFF
>-|TRBV19|TRBJ1-1|-
TGTGCCAGTAGTATAGATATGGGGGTTGGCACTGAAGCTTTCTTT
CASSIDMGVGTEAFF
>-|TRBV28|TRBJ1-1|-
TGTGCCAGCAGTTCACAGGGCGCGGCTTTCTTT
CASSSQGAAFF
>TRBD2|TRBV28|TRBJ2-3|-
TGTGCCAGCAACTCGGGAGGGCTCCGAGCCGATACGCAGTATTTT
CASNSGGLRADTQYF
>TRBD2|TRBV29-1|TRBJ2-7|-
TGCAGCGTTGAGGTAGCGGGAGTCTCCTACGAGCAGTACTTC
CSVEVAGVSYEQYF
>-|TRBV25-1|TRBJ2-3|-
TGTGCCAGCAGTGAATATGTACAGGGTCCAGATACGCAGTATTTT
CASSEYVQGPDTQYF
>TRBD2|TRBV19|TRBJ2-5|few
TGTGCCAGTAGTATACAGCCCACCCGGACTAGTCTTGCGGAGACCCAGTACTTC
CASSIQPTRTSLAETQYF
>-|TRBV9|TRBJ2-7|-
TGTGCCAGCAGCGGGAGGGTCTCCTACGAGCAGTACTTC
CASSGRVSYEQYF
>TRBD1|TRBV9|TRBJ1-2|-
TGTGCCAGCAGCGTAGACAGGGGAGAGAGGCATGGCTACACCTTC
CASSVDRGERHGYTF
>-|TRBV7-2|TRBJ2-1|-
TGTGCCAGCAGCTCCCCGGCGGGCGGGAATGAGCAGTTCTTC
CASSSPAGGNEQFF
>TRBD1|TRBV6-1|TRBJ2-7|-
TGTGCCAGCAGTCCCCCGGGACAGCCCTACGAGCAGTACTTC
CASSPPGQPYEQYF
>-|TRBV7-9|TRBJ2-5|few
TGTGCCACCCGGGGCCGCGCGACGCGGCAGGTCGAAAAAGAGACCCAGTACTTC
CATRGRATRQVEKETQYF
>-|TRBV7-8|TRBJ2-7|few
TGTGCCAGCAGCAGTCAGACGGGACGCTACGAGCAGTACTTC
CASSSQTGRYEQYF
>TRBD1|TRBV7-9|TRBJ2-6|few
TGTGCCAGCAGCGAGAGGGGACAGGGGGACACTGGGGCCAACGTCCTGACTTTC
CASSERGQGDTGANVLTF
>-|TRBV18|TRBJ1-1|few
TGTGCCAGCTCCTCAACAGGGTTCGGTGAAGCTTTCTTT
CASSSTGFGEAFF
>-|TRBV9|TRBJ2-7|few
TGTGCCAGCAGCGTAGGCAGGGGGGAACGCTCCTACGAGCAGTACTTC
CASSVGRGERSYEQYF